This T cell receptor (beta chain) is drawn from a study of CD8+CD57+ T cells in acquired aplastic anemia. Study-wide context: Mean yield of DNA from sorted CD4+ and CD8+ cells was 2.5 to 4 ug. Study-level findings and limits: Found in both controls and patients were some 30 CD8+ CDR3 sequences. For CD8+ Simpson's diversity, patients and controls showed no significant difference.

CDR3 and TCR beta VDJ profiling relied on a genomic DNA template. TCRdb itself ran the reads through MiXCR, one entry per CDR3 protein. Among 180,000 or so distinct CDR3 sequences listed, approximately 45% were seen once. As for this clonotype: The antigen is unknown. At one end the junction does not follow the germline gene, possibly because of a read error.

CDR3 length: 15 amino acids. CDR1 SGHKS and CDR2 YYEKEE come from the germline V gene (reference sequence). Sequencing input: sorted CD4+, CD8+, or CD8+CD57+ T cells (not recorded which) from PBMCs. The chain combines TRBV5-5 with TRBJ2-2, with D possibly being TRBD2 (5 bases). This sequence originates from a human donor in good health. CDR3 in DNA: TGTGCCAGCAGCTTAGTCCTTTTGAACACCGGGGAGCTGTCTTTT. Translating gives CASSLVLLNTGELSF.